This entry concerns a single T cell receptor beta chain. Its antigen is still unknown. Unmatched junction bases numbered 3, after V lost 3 bases and J lost 5 bases. The V gene's germline CDR1 is SEHNR and CDR2 FQNEAQ (reference sequence). This CDR3 region has 14 residues. The PCR was carried out with 60 Vbeta primers and 13 Jbeta primers. Profiled with immunoSEQ multiplex PCR; TCRdb holds only in-frame clones, not every one. This table has roughly 35,000 clones, more than 50% appearing once. This entry belongs to a study of cytomegalovirus exposure and HLA in healthy donors. Overall study findings and caveats: Immune exposure information comprised only CMV serostatus.

The sequenced sample consisted of PBMCs. The TCR was taken from a middle-aged woman in good health and CMV-seropositive. The chain recombines TRBV7-9 with TRBJ1-1, with 10 bases aligning to TRBD1. The CDR3, as DNA: TGTGCCAGCAGCTTCGGGACAGGGGAAACTGAAGCTTTCTTT. It codes for CASSFGTGETEAFF.